This entry lists 26 T cell receptor beta chains sequenced from one sample in a study of response to subunit inactivated influenza vaccine. TCRdb reanalysed the RT-PCR reads using MiXCR and keeps one entry per CDR3 protein. Of 450,000 to 600,000 distinct CDR3 sequences listed, approximately 17% are singletons. The sequencing used CD4+ T cells sorted from PBMCs, collected less than 30 months after vaccination. All receptors derive from a man aged 50-75 years who received an inactivated influenza vaccine.

Only a few counts were recorded for this clonotype. The rearrangement joins TRBV7-7 to TRBJ1-3; D not resolved. Per the germline V gene, CDR1 is SSHAT and CDR2 is FNYEAQ (reference sequence). Trimming cost V 5 bases and J 11 bases, with 16 bases left between them. The CDR3 runs to 13 residues. CDR3 DNA sequence: TGTGCCAGCAGCCCAGGTGCTGACGGGCCCATATATTTT. Translating it yields CASSPGADGPIYF.

The chain uses TRBV7-9 and TRBJ1-2; D gene unclear. This CDR3 has 15 amino acids. The V and J ends lost 0 bases and 2 bases respectively, with 10 bases between them. Germline-derived CDR1 and CDR2 are SEHNR and FQNEAQ (reference sequence). CDR3 coding DNA: TGTGCCAGCAGCTTAGCTATGAGCTTCAACTATGGCTACACCTTC. Translation: CASSLAMSFNYGYTF.

This clonotype was recorded a few times. The genes are TRBV28 and TRBJ1-5, with D maybe TRBD1 (6 bases). Trimming removed 5 bases from V and 6 bases from J, with 17 bases in between. The CDR3 length is 15 residues. Germline CDR1 and CDR2: MDHEN and SYDVKM. CDR3 sequence: CASSPGGGHSQPQHF. As DNA, the CDR3 is TGTGCCAGCAGTCCTGGGGGGGGGCATAGTCAGCCCCAGCATTTT.

In this sample, this clonotype turned up a few times. This chain links TRBV5-1 with TRBJ2-2; no clear D. V gave up 2 bases and J gave up 1 base, with 18 bases separating them. This CDR3 contains 18 residues. Germline CDR1 reads SGHRS; CDR2 reads YFSETQ. The CDR3 sequence is CASSFRPLAERNTGELFF. For the CDR3, the DNA is TGCGCCAGCAGCTTTCGTCCCTTGGCGGAGAGGAACACCGGGGAGCTGTTTTTT. The whole variable domain, filled in from reference TRBV5-1 and TRBJ2-2, reads KAGVTQTPRYLIKTRGQQVTLSCSPISGHRSVSWYQQTPGQGLQFLFEYFSETQRNKGNFPGRFSGRQFSNSRSEMNVSTLELGDSALYLCASSFRPLAERNTGELFFGEGSRLTVL.

The chain joins TRBV4-3 to TRBJ2-1; 12 bases match TRBD2. Germline assignment: CDR1 LGHNA and CDR2 YSLEER. The J segment lost 8 bases and the V segment lost 4 bases, leaving 9 bases of the junction unmatched. The CDR3 is made up of 16 amino acids. The CDR3, as DNA: TGCGCCAGCAGCCGTGATCTAGCGGGGGGGCGATATGAGCAGTTCTTC. Its protein product is CASSRDLAGGRYEQFF.

This clonotype was observed a handful of times. The chain employs TRBV5-1 and TRBJ2-2; TRBD2 is a possible D gene (5 bases). The V and J ends lost 4 bases and 1 base respectively, with 5 bases between them. The CDR3 is 13 amino acids. Germline lookup yields CDR1 SGHRS and CDR2 YFSETQ. The CDR3 is CASSEGNTGELFF. The CDR3 nucleotides are TGCGCCAGCAGCGAGGGGAACACCGGGGAGCTGTTTTTT. The whole variable domain, filled in from reference TRBV5-1 and TRBJ2-2, reads KAGVTQTPRYLIKTRGQQVTLSCSPISGHRSVSWYQQTPGQGLQFLFEYFSETQRNKGNFPGRFSGRQFSNSRSEMNVSTLELGDSALYLCASSEGNTGELFFGEGSRLTVL.

In this sample, this clonotype turned up a few times. The V and J genes are TRBV15 and TRBJ1-5; D gene unclear. Per the germline V gene, CDR1 is LNHNV and CDR2 is YYDKDF (reference sequence). The CDR3 length is 13 residues. The V and J ends lost 0 bases and 7 bases respectively, with 7 bases between them. The CDR3 spells CATSREARQPQHF. The CDR3 DNA reads TGTGCCACCAGCAGAGAGGCGCGACAGCCCCAGCATTTT.

The chain carries TRBV7-8 and TRBJ2-1; a weak D match, TRBD2 (7 bases). The CDR3 is 16 residues long. The germline V gene encodes CDR1 SGHVS and CDR2 FQNEAQ. The V end was cut by 4 bases, the J end by 2 bases, with 15 bases between. The CDR3 DNA sequence: TGTGCCAGCAGCTATTTTCCGGGGGGCGCCTACAATGAGCAGTTCTTC. Translated, it gives CASSYFPGGAYNEQFF.

The sample holds a few counts of this clonotype. The chain carries TRBV20-1 and TRBJ2-1; TRBD1 agrees at 7 bases. In germline, CDR1 is DFQATT, CDR2 SNEGSKA (reference sequence). The ends lost 3 bases at V and 1 base at J; junction bases unmatched: 12. The CDR3 totals 17 residues. The CDR3: CSARGRRQGRSYNEQFF. In nucleotides, the CDR3 is TGCAGTGCTAGGGGGAGAAGACAGGGTCGATCCTACAATGAGCAGTTCTTC.

A single count supports this clonotype. This chain connects TRBV6-1 to TRBJ2-5, with D perhaps matching TRBD2 (5 bases). Per the germline V gene, CDR1 is MNHNS and CDR2 is SASEGT. The CDR3 covers 18 residues. Trimming removed 4 bases at V and 2 bases at J, with 23 bases between. The CDR3 coding sequence is TGTGCCAGCAGTGGGGCGGGTGAAAACCGGGAAACACAAGAGACCCAGTACTTC. This sequence encodes CASSGAGENRETQETQYF.

This clonotype has more than one count but fewer than ten. V gene TRBV20-1 combines with J gene TRBJ2-1; no firm D call. The CDR3 runs 15 residues. The V gene lost 5 bases and the J gene lost 4 bases, with 18 bases spanning the gap. Germline assignment: CDR1 DFQATT and CDR2 SNEGSKA (reference sequence). The CDR3 DNA reads as TGCAGTGCTCCCCCCAGGAGTGGGTCATACAATGAGCAGTTCTTC. Its translation is CSAPPRSGSYNEQFF.

The chain is built from TRBV3-1 and TRBJ2-4; D gene ambiguous. This CDR3 is 16 amino acids long. The V and J ends lost 2 bases and 0 bases respectively, with 11 bases between them. Germline V gene sequence: CDR1 LGHDT, CDR2 YNNKEL (reference sequence). CDR3 region: CASSQMRHLAKNIQYF. For the CDR3, the DNA is TGTGCCAGCAGCCAAATGCGGCATCTAGCCAAAAACATTCAGTACTTC.

This clonotype was seen a few times. The genes are TRBV2 and TRBJ2-5; 11 bases match TRBD2. After removal of 8 bases from V and 3 bases from J, the junction contained 11 bases not matched to a gene. The V gene's germline CDR1 is SNHLY and CDR2 FYNNEI. The CDR3 has 16 amino acids. CDR3 bases: TGTGCCAGCGGTCTGGGTCTAGCGGGAGGAAAAGAGACCCAGTACTTC. Residues: CASGLGLAGGKETQYF.

The V call is TRBV12-3 or TRBV12-4, the J call TRBJ2-2; D ambiguous. Trimming left V 0 bases short and J 1 base short, with 6 bases between. CDR3 length: 15 residues. CDR3 amino acids: CASSLAPLNTGELFF. The CDR3 DNA follows: TGTGCCAGCAGTTTAGCGCCCCTGAACACCGGGGAGCTGTTTTTT.

This clonotype occurred a few times. The chain has TRBV29-1 and TRBJ2-3; the D is unclear. Germline V gives CDR1 SQVTM, CDR2 ANQGSEA. The CDR3 contains 13 residues. The V end was cut by 5 bases, the J end by 1 base, with 10 bases between. DNA of the CDR3: TGCAGCGTTCCGTGGGTGGGCACAGATACGCAGTATTTT. Amino acid sequence: CSVPWVGTDTQYF.

This clonotype has just a few counts. The J gene is TRBJ2-1, the V gene TRBV27; 12 positions match TRBD2. Germline CDR1 is MNHEY and CDR2 is SMNVEV (reference sequence). V trimming: 4 bases; J trimming: 8 bases; junction bases outside the gene matches: 3. This CDR3 comprises 14 residues. The CDR3, as DNA: TGTGCCAGCAGTTGGGGACTAGCGGGCGATGAGCAGTTCTTC. Its protein product is CASSWGLAGDEQFF.

This clonotype has just a few counts. The chain uses TRBV7-2 and TRBJ2-3, with D uncertain. Trimming removed 5 bases from V and 11 bases from J, with 14 bases in between. The CDR3 is made up of 12 amino acids. Germline values: CDR1 SGHTA, CDR2 FQGNSA. The CDR3 nucleotides are TGTGCCAGCAGCCGCCCTAGTGGCGGGCAGTATTTT. Translation: CASSRPSGGQYF.

The chain links TRBV5-5 to TRBJ2-3, with 9 bases lining up with TRBD1. The CDR3 is 16 residues long. In germline, CDR1 is SGHKS, CDR2 YYEKEE (reference sequence). The V segment lost 4 bases and the J segment 1 base; nucleotides outside the gene matches: 7. The CDR3 region has the DNA TGTGCCAGCAGCCAGAGGACAGGGGTGGGCACAGATACGCAGTATTTT. It specifies CASSQRTGVGTDTQYF.

This clonotype was counted at least ten times. The CDR3 protein is CAISGRGLDTEAFF. The CDR3 bases are TGTGCCATCAGTGGGAGAGGGTTAGACACTGAAGCTTTCTTT. V and J are TRBV10-3 and TRBJ1-1; D gene uncertain. The CDR3 sequence is 14 residues long. V was pared by 4 bases and J by 3 bases, with 12 bases between. Looked up from germline, CDR1 is ENHRY and CDR2 is SYGVKD.

The chain employs TRBV3-1 and TRBJ2-7; unclear D gene. This CDR3 is built from 13 residues. Trimming stripped 3 bases from V and 0 bases from J, with 6 bases between. Germline-derived CDR1 and CDR2 are LGHDT and YNNKEL (reference sequence). CDR3 region: CASSHGASYEQYF. The CDR3 DNA reads as TGTGCCAGCAGCCACGGCGCCTCCTACGAGCAGTACTTC.

The chain joins TRBV7-2 to TRBJ2-2, with TRBD1 matching over 7 bases. CDR3 length equals 14 residues. Germline V CDR1 and CDR2: SGHTA, FQGNSA. The V gene end was trimmed by 8 bases and the J gene end by 0 bases; junction bases not matched to a gene: 3. CDR3 sequence (DNA): TGTGCCAGCGGGACAGCCGCGAACACCGGGGAGCTGTTTTTT. Its translation is CASGTAANTGELFF.

This clonotype has a count of ten or more. The rearrangement links TRBV24-1 to TRBJ1-1; D is unclear. CDR3 length equals 13 residues. V shed 5 bases and J shed 1 base, with 7 bases lying between them. The germline V gene encodes CDR1 KGHDR and CDR2 SFDVKD. CDR3 residues: CATSGYKNTEAFF. Written as DNA, the CDR3 is TGTGCCACCAGTGGATACAAGAACACTGAAGCTTTCTTT.

This chain connects TRBV6-1 to TRBJ2-3; TRBD2 is a possible D gene (7 bases). With 6 bases removed from V and 3 bases from J, the gap between germline ends came to 13 bases. Germline V gene lookup returns CDR1 MNHNS and CDR2 SASEGT. This CDR3 has 14 residues. DNA for the CDR3: TGTGCCAGCAGGAGGGGGGGCCGAACAGATACGCAGTATTTT. Protein product: CASRRGGRTDTQYF.

This clonotype was recorded at least ten times. V is TRBV20-1 and J is TRBJ2-3; either TRBD1 or TRBD2 may fit D (5 bases each). Trimming removed 8 bases at V and 15 bases at J, with 24 bases between. Germline CDR1 DFQATT, CDR2 SNEGSKA (reference sequence). The CDR3 has 12 amino acids. CDR3 protein: CSSHPRQGERYF. CDR3 coding DNA: TGCAGTTCGCATCCAAGGCAGGGAGAAAGATATTTT.

This rearrangement joins TRBV5-1 to TRBJ2-4; TRBD1 might be the D (6 bases). The germline CDR1 and CDR2 sequences are SGHRS and YFSETQ. Trimming shortened V by 4 bases and J by 8 bases, and 16 bases separated the two germline ends. The CDR3 runs to 14 residues. The CDR3 reads CASSPGVGADIQYF. The DNA of the CDR3 is TGCGCCAGCAGCCCTGGTGTGGGGGCTGACATTCAGTACTTC.

This clonotype was seen repeatedly, ten times or more. This chain joins TRBV18 and TRBJ2-5, with D hard to call. Trimming left V 5 bases short and J 5 bases short, with 12 bases between. The CDR3 sequence is 13 residues long. CDR1 is KGHSH and CDR2 is LQKENI in the germline V gene. CDR3 sequence (DNA): TGTGCCAGCTCATATATCCCCCTGGAGACCCAGTACTTC. Residues: CASSYIPLETQYF.